The entry below gives a single TCR beta chain sequence along with its context. These data originate in a study of blood T cell repertoires in COVID-19. The CDR3 loop spans 17 amino acids. Trimming cost V 6 bases and J 5 bases, with 25 bases left between them. Germline CDR1 KGHSH, CDR2 LQKENI. Data came from immunoSEQ multiplex PCR; TCRdb stores just in-frame clones and leaves some out. The sample includes 260,000 or so clones, approximately 90% of them seen just once. The V gene is TRBV18, the J gene TRBJ1-1; maybe TRBD1 (5 bases). This TCR was recovered from a woman in her twenties or thirties with acute COVID-19. Sequenced: PBMCs or T cells enriched from blood (not recorded which). The CDR3 bases are TGTGCCAGCTCCCCAGTGGTCCGGGACGGGAGAATGACTGAAGCTTTCTTT. Protein product: CASSPVVRDGRMTEAFF.